One sample yielded the 6 T cell receptor beta chains listed below, sequenced in a study of T cell responses to AZD1222 COVID-19 vaccine (dated by TCRdb to 2020 to 2023). The method behind the library was the immunoSEQ multiplex PCR assay. The immuneACCESS repertoire file appears here via TCRdb, limited to in-frame rearrangements. These files lack a portion of the clones; in checked studies, under half of the deficit traces to unresolved V genes, and the cause of the others is not known. This sample comprises 100,000 to 150,000 clones, around 85% of them detected only once. The ten largest clones add up to about 4.3% of the sample. The time point label for this specimen denotes: about 28 days (+/-7) after the second vaccine dose. The material was peripheral blood, obtained 28 days after the second AZD1222 dose. The origin of the receptors is an adult who received the AZD1222 COVID-19 vaccine.

The table lists this clone with a count of one. This chain joins TRBV7-9 and TRBJ2-1; D is uncertain. The CDR3 covers 13 residues. The V gene lost 0 bases and the J gene lost 9 bases, with 9 bases spanning the gap. Per the germline V gene, CDR1 is SEHNR and CDR2 is FQNEAQ (reference sequence). The CDR3 protein is CASSLAVVGEQFF. The CDR3, as DNA: TGTGCCAGCAGCTTAGCTGTGGTGGGTGAGCAGTTCTTC.

The V call is TRBV6-5, the J call TRBJ2-5, with 9 bases fitting TRBD2. Trimming removed 4 bases from V and 4 bases from J; junction bases left unmatched: 7. CDR1 is MNHEY, CDR2 SVGAGI, per germline. The CDR3 extends over 15 amino acids. The CDR3 sequence is CASSSWAGGPETQYF. CDR3 sequence (DNA): TGTGCCAGCAGTTCATGGGCGGGGGGGCCAGAGACCCAGTACTTC.

The V call is TRBV19, the J call TRBJ2-7; the D gene is possibly TRBD1 (5 bases). V was shortened by 3 bases and J by 3 bases, with 9 bases between the two germline ends. From germline, CDR1 is LNHDA and CDR2 SQIVND (reference sequence). The CDR3 runs 13 residues. As DNA, the CDR3 is TGTGCCAGTAGTATCCCCCAGGGCTACGAGCAGTACTTC. Amino acid sequence: CASSIPQGYEQYF.

The V gene is TRBV7-2, the J gene TRBJ1-5, with a possible D match to TRBD1 (6 bases). CDR1 and CDR2 (germline): SGHTA, FQGNSA. Trimming took 6 bases from V and 2 from J, leaving 11 bases between them. The CDR3 consists of 14 residues. CDR3 nucleotides: TGTGCCAGCAGTTACAGGGAGGGCAATCAGCCCCAGCATTTT. Amino acids: CASSYREGNQPQHF.

The rearrangement uses TRBV10-2 and TRBJ1-2; D remains unclear. This CDR3 region has 13 residues. From germline, CDR1 is WSHSY and CDR2 SAAADI. V lost 3 bases, J lost 0 bases, and 5 bases lay in between. The CDR3 nucleotides are TGCGCCAGCAGTGATTTTACTAACTATGGCTACACCTTC. Protein: CASSDFTNYGYTF.

J is TRBJ2-5 and V is TRBV4-2; 9 nucleotides align to TRBD2. Trimming cost V 4 bases and J 2 bases; bases outside gene matches: 11. The germline V gene encodes CDR1 LGHNA and CDR2 YNFKEQ. This CDR3 region has 17 residues. This CDR3 reads CASSPVSAGGVQETQYF. DNA of the CDR3: TGTGCCAGCAGCCCCGTGTCCGCGGGGGGGGTTCAAGAGACCCAGTACTTC.